The rows below give T cell receptor beta chains drawn from one sample of a study of control samples from healthy donors and cancer patients. Clones were read by immunoSEQ multiplex PCR, and TCRdb kept only the in-frame ones, dropping some. This sample yields some 70,000 clones, of which roughly 84% are seen a single time; 2.5% to 3.5% belongs to the top ten. Sequences were obtained from PBMCs. The receptors originated from a woman between 50 and 59 years old with lung cancer. The CDR3 runs from the conserved cysteine through the conserved F or W. Each record gives: J gene, V gene, clone size, CDR3 length, D gene, CDR3 protein, CDR3 DNA. The D gene is left open where the match is weak. Expanded clones are given a class, and other clones once, few, many or no size at all.

J gene: TRBJ1-5
V gene: TRBV19
clone size: -
CDR3 length: 16
D gene: -
CDR3 protein: CASSIYPGPNNQPQHF
CDR3 DNA: TGTGCCAGTAGTATCTACCCGGGGCCGAACAATCAGCCCCAGCATTTT

J gene: TRBJ1-1
V gene: TRBV5-4
clone size: -
CDR3 length: 14
D gene: -
CDR3 protein: CASSLVGGNTEAFF
CDR3 DNA: TGTGCCAGCAGCTTGGTGGGGGGGAACACTGAAGCTTTCTTT

J gene: TRBJ2-7
V gene: TRBV11-2
clone size: -
CDR3 length: 14
D gene: -
CDR3 protein: CASSLNWETYEQYF
CDR3 DNA: TGTGCCAGCAGCTTAAACTGGGAAACCTACGAGCAGTACTTC

J gene: TRBJ1-2
V gene: TRBV5-1
clone size: -
CDR3 length: 14
D gene: -
CDR3 protein: CASGPADFNYGYTF
CDR3 DNA: TGCGCCAGCGGCCCGGCAGACTTTAACTATGGCTACACCTTC

J gene: TRBJ1-2
V gene: TRBV18
clone size: -
CDR3 length: 17
D gene: TRBD1
CDR3 protein: CASSFSPPGQGNYGYTF
CDR3 DNA: TGTGCCAGCTCTTTCTCCCCCCCCGGACAGGGGAACTATGGCTACACCTTC

J gene: TRBJ1-2
V gene: TRBV27
clone size: -
CDR3 length: 15
D gene: TRBD1
CDR3 protein: CASSFGDSNPYGYTF
CDR3 DNA: TGTGCCAGCAGTTTCGGGGACAGCAATCCCTATGGCTACACCTTC

J gene: TRBJ1-2
V gene: TRBV28
clone size: -
CDR3 length: 13
D gene: -
CDR3 protein: CASRAGTPGGYTF
CDR3 DNA: TGTGCCAGCAGGGCCGGGACGCCGGGAGGCTACACCTTC

J gene: TRBJ2-3
V gene: TRBV20-1
clone size: -
CDR3 length: 11
D gene: -
CDR3 protein: CSARASDTQYF
CDR3 DNA: TGCAGTGCTAGAGCTTCAGATACGCAGTATTTT

J gene: TRBJ1-4
V gene: TRBV4-1
clone size: -
CDR3 length: 16
D gene: -
CDR3 protein: CASSQDLTGSRRKLFF
CDR3 DNA: TGCGCCAGCAGCCAAGATCTAACAGGGAGTCGGCGAAAACTGTTTTTT

J gene: TRBJ1-4
V gene: TRBV19
clone size: -
CDR3 length: 14
D gene: -
CDR3 protein: CASSLRGHGEKLFF
CDR3 DNA: TGTGCCAGTAGCCTGCGGGGTCACGGTGAAAAACTGTTTTTT

J gene: TRBJ2-5
V gene: TRBV29-1
clone size: -
CDR3 length: 14
D gene: -
CDR3 protein: CSVFDGVSQETQYF
CDR3 DNA: TGCAGCGTCTTCGATGGGGTCAGCCAAGAGACCCAGTACTTC

J gene: TRBJ2-1
V gene: TRBV6-6
clone size: -
CDR3 length: 11
D gene: -
CDR3 protein: CASSPRAEQFF
CDR3 DNA: TGTGCCAGCAGTCCAAGAGCTGAGCAGTTCTTC

J gene: TRBJ2-7
V gene: TRBV25-1
clone size: few
CDR3 length: 16
D gene: TRBD1
CDR3 protein: CASSEYRDRSSYEQYF
CDR3 DNA: TGTGCCAGCAGTGAATATAGGGACAGAAGCTCCTACGAGCAGTACTTC

J gene: TRBJ1-4
V gene: TRBV5-1
clone size: -
CDR3 length: 13
D gene: -
CDR3 protein: CASSLGQNEKLFF
CDR3 DNA: TGCGCCAGCAGCTTGGGACAGAATGAAAAACTGTTTTTT

J gene: TRBJ2-1
V gene: TRBV5-1
clone size: -
CDR3 length: 13
D gene: -
CDR3 protein: CASSLRQTDEQFF
CDR3 DNA: TGCGCCAGCAGCTTGCGGCAGACCGATGAGCAGTTCTTC

J gene: TRBJ1-2
V gene: TRBV24-1
clone size: -
CDR3 length: 15
D gene: TRBD1
CDR3 protein: CATRSGTGAGDGYTF
CDR3 DNA: TGTGCCACCAGGAGTGGGACAGGGGCCGGTGATGGCTACACCTTC

J gene: TRBJ1-2
V gene: TRBV7-8
clone size: -
CDR3 length: 13
D gene: -
CDR3 protein: CASSLGGPNGYTF
CDR3 DNA: TGTGCCAGCAGCTTGGGCGGGCCGAATGGCTACACCTTC

J gene: TRBJ1-1
V gene: TRBV7-8
clone size: -
CDR3 length: 13
D gene: -
CDR3 protein: CASSSRGSHQAFF
CDR3 DNA: TGTGCCAGCAGCTCCCGGGGATCCCACCAAGCTTTCTTT

J gene: TRBJ1-6
V gene: TRBV10-3
clone size: -
CDR3 length: 14
D gene: -
CDR3 protein: CAISTSGNNSPLHF
CDR3 DNA: TGTGCCATCAGTACCTCGGGAAATAATTCACCCCTCCACTTT

J gene: TRBJ1-3
V gene: TRBV5-5
clone size: once
CDR3 length: 18
D gene: TRBD1
CDR3 protein: CASSRTRTGQGSGNTIYF
CDR3 DNA: TGTGCCAGCAGCCGAACCCGGACGGGACAGGGATCTGGAAACACCATATATTTT

J gene: TRBJ2-1
V gene: TRBV5-1
clone size: -
CDR3 length: 15
D gene: -
CDR3 protein: CASSFGGSSYNEQFF
CDR3 DNA: TGCGCCAGCAGCTTTGGGGGAAGCTCCTACAATGAGCAGTTCTTC

J gene: TRBJ1-2
V gene: TRBV12-3/TRBV12-4
clone size: many
CDR3 length: 13
D gene: -
CDR3 protein: CASSFGADYGYTF
CDR3 DNA: TGTGCCAGCAGTTTTGGGGCCGACTATGGCTACACCTTC

J gene: TRBJ2-1
V gene: TRBV7-9
clone size: -
CDR3 length: 16
D gene: TRBD1
CDR3 protein: CASSSKDRGGSNEQFF
CDR3 DNA: TGTGCCAGCAGCTCAAAGGACAGGGGTGGATCCAATGAGCAGTTCTTC

J gene: TRBJ1-1
V gene: TRBV6-2/TRBV6-3
clone size: -
CDR3 length: 13
D gene: -
CDR3 protein: CASSYQGDTEAFF
CDR3 DNA: TGTGCCAGCAGTTACCAGGGTGACACTGAAGCTTTCTTT

J gene: TRBJ1-4
V gene: TRBV5-1
clone size: -
CDR3 length: 15
D gene: -
CDR3 protein: CASSLGTATNEKLFF
CDR3 DNA: TGCGCCAGCAGCTTGGGGACGGCAACTAATGAAAAACTGTTTTTT

J gene: TRBJ1-2
V gene: TRBV20-1
clone size: -
CDR3 length: 11
D gene: -
CDR3 protein: CSARDVYGYTF
CDR3 DNA: TGCAGTGCTAGAGACGTCTATGGCTACACCTTC

J gene: TRBJ2-1
V gene: TRBV7-9
clone size: -
CDR3 length: 14
D gene: -
CDR3 protein: CASSLGTGYNEQFF
CDR3 DNA: TGTGCCAGCAGCTTAGGGACGGGGTACAATGAGCAGTTCTTC

J gene: TRBJ1-2
V gene: TRBV29-1
clone size: -
CDR3 length: 14
D gene: TRBD1
CDR3 protein: CSVARQGAGYGYTF
CDR3 DNA: TGCAGCGTTGCCAGACAGGGGGCGGGCTATGGCTACACCTTC

J gene: TRBJ1-3
V gene: TRBV5-1
clone size: -
CDR3 length: 14
D gene: -
CDR3 protein: CASSGEGSGNTIYF
CDR3 DNA: TGCGCCAGCAGCGGCGAGGGATCTGGAAACACCATATATTTT

J gene: TRBJ2-1
V gene: TRBV14
clone size: -
CDR3 length: 15
D gene: TRBD1
CDR3 protein: CASATGTGGYNEQFF
CDR3 DNA: TGTGCCAGCGCAACCGGGACAGGGGGCTACAATGAGCAGTTCTTC

J gene: TRBJ2-7
V gene: TRBV5-1
clone size: -
CDR3 length: 12
D gene: -
CDR3 protein: CASSQDQGEQYF
CDR3 DNA: TGCGCCAGCAGCCAGGACCAGGGTGAGCAGTACTTC

J gene: TRBJ1-1
V gene: TRBV12-3/TRBV12-4
clone size: -
CDR3 length: 13
D gene: -
CDR3 protein: CASSLGGIREAFF
CDR3 DNA: TGTGCCAGCAGTTTAGGGGGGATCCGTGAAGCTTTCTTT

J gene: TRBJ1-2
V gene: TRBV19
clone size: -
CDR3 length: 18
D gene: -
CDR3 protein: CASSRGKVFGTANYGYTF
CDR3 DNA: TGTGCCAGTAGTCGAGGAAAGGTCTTTGGGACGGCTAACTATGGCTACACCTTC

J gene: TRBJ1-1
V gene: TRBV18
clone size: -
CDR3 length: 15
D gene: TRBD1
CDR3 protein: CASSVIGTENTEAFF
CDR3 DNA: TGTGCCAGCTCAGTTATCGGGACAGAGAACACTGAAGCTTTCTTT

J gene: TRBJ1-5
V gene: TRBV19
clone size: -
CDR3 length: 12
D gene: -
CDR3 protein: CATGDRHQPQHF
CDR3 DNA: TGTGCCACCGGCGACAGGCACCAGCCCCAGCATTTT

J gene: TRBJ1-4
V gene: TRBV24-1
clone size: -
CDR3 length: 15
D gene: TRBD1
CDR3 protein: CATSDSGQGGEKLFF
CDR3 DNA: TGTGCCACCAGTGATTCGGGACAGGGAGGAGAAAAACTGTTTTTT

J gene: TRBJ2-2
V gene: TRBV9
clone size: -
CDR3 length: 16
D gene: -
CDR3 protein: CASSVVGGGVTGELFF
CDR3 DNA: TGTGCCAGCAGCGTAGTGGGGGGGGGCGTCACCGGGGAGCTGTTTTTT

J gene: TRBJ2-7
V gene: TRBV7-2
clone size: -
CDR3 length: 16
D gene: -
CDR3 protein: CASSLGFKEEAYEQYF
CDR3 DNA: TGTGCCAGCAGCTTAGGATTTAAAGAAGAAGCCTACGAGCAGTACTTC

J gene: TRBJ1-5
V gene: TRBV19
clone size: -
CDR3 length: 15
D gene: TRBD1
CDR3 protein: CASSIGGQGYQPQHF
CDR3 DNA: TGTGCCAGTAGTATAGGGGGACAGGGCTATCAGCCCCAGCATTTT

J gene: TRBJ1-4
V gene: TRBV7-2
clone size: -
CDR3 length: 16
D gene: -
CDR3 protein: CASSLGWGATNEKLFF
CDR3 DNA: TGTGCCAGCAGCCTGGGATGGGGCGCAACTAATGAAAAACTGTTTTTT